This T cell receptor beta chain stems from a study of patients and donors after allogeneic stem cell transplantation. The CDR3 loop spans 14 amino acids. Trimming pared 0 bases from V and 2 bases from J, leaving 9 bases between. Germline lookup yields CDR1 SGHDT and CDR2 YYEEEE. This clonotype was detected only a few times. TCRdb re-derived calls from the RT-PCR reads in MiXCR, one entry per CDR3 protein. The table lists under 200,000 distinct CDR3 sequences, 24% of them singletons, with more than 25% in the top ten. The V and J genes are TRBV5-6 and TRBJ2-7; unclear D gene. The source material was blood, either unsorted or a sorted T cell fraction (not recorded which). The source is a human donor who was either an allogeneic HSCT recipient or a stem cell or donor lymphocyte infusion donor (not recorded which). It is not recorded whose cells these are; they may come from a transplant donor. The CDR3 sequence is CASSLGSTTYEQYF. The DNA for the CDR3 is TGTGCCAGCAGCTTGGGCAGCACTACCTACGAGCAGTACTTC.